Each of the 14 T cell receptor beta chains below was sequenced from the same sample in a study of CXCR3-negative and CXCR3-positive naive CD8 T cells. Notes on the study in general: Hydrophobicity was higher for TRB CDR3s found in CXCR3-positive naive cells than in CXCR3-negative naive cells.

Their cognate antigens are unknown. Carrying UMI labels, the TRB cDNA libraries were prepared through 5' RACE. TCRdb processed the 5' RACE reads again and assigns one entry to each CDR3 protein, with no DNA. The sample features 130,000 or so distinct CDR3 sequences, with 0.4% to 0.5% in its top ten. Sequenced: naive CXCR3+ CD8+ T cells from blood. Subset described: CD45RO-CCR7+CD27+CD95- naive CD8+ T cells expressing CXCR3 (TNR3+). The origin of the receptors is a human donor in good health. Some clones in this sample may be carry-over from other donors' samples.

The CDR3 loop is CASSSDRQFVAGYTF. The chain is built from TRBV12-3 or TRBV12-4 and TRBJ1-2; the TRBD1 assignment by TCRdb is unverifiable without DNA. This CDR3 is 15 amino acids long.

The rearrangement joins TRBV5-1 to TRBJ2-1; the TCRdb D gene call, TRBD2, has no DNA to confirm it. Germline values: CDR1 SGHRS, CDR2 YFSETQ. The CDR3 has 14 amino acids. The CDR3 sequence: CASSSLLPYNEQFF.

V usage is TRBV7-9 and J usage is TRBJ2-1; the D gene TCRdb calls, TRBD1, cannot be checked with no DNA. The CDR3 is 17 residues long. Germline V gene data show CDR1 as SEHNR and CDR2 as FQNEAQ (reference sequence). Here the CDR3 reads CASSLEWGGSRYNEQFF. Full variable domain (missing parts from reference TRBV7-9 and TRBJ2-1): DTGVSQNPRHKITKRGQNVTFRCDPISEHNRLYWYRQTLGQGPEFLTYFQNEAQLEKSRLLSDRFSAERPKGSFSTLEIQRTEQGDSAMYLCASSLEWGGSRYNEQFFGPGTRLTVL.

The V call is TRBV18, the J call TRBJ2-1; TCRdb designates TRBD1, a call that cannot be tested without DNA. The germline V gene has CDR1 KGHSH and CDR2 LQKENI. The CDR3 is 14 amino acids. The CDR3 sequence is CASSPTETANEQFF.

This chain uses TRBV7-2 with TRBJ2-7; TCRdb's D call of TRBD1 is untestable without DNA. This CDR3 spans 15 amino acids. CDR1 SGHTA and CDR2 FQGNSA come from the germline V gene. The CDR3 sequence: CASSRQDSSFYEQYF.

CDR3 in amino acids: CASSDSGPPFKNIQYF. V is TRBV14 and J is TRBJ2-4; TCRdb's D call, TRBD1, is unchecked because there is no DNA. From germline, CDR1 is SGHDN and CDR2 FVKESK. CDR3 size: 16 residues.

This chain connects TRBV21-1 to TRBJ2-1; the TCRdb D gene call, TRBD2, has no DNA to confirm it. TRBV21-1 is noted as a pseudogene. The CDR3 is made up of 17 amino acids. The CDR3 region is CASSKPLGLLNYNEQFF.

CDR3 amino acids: CASSGTSGGLQWFF. V is TRBV11-2 and J is TRBJ2-1; TCRdb indicates TRBD2, and absent DNA this call remains unverified. The CDR3 is 14 residues long. In germline, CDR1 is SGHAT, CDR2 FQNNGV. The full variable domain, in which reference TRBV11-2 and TRBJ2-1 provide the parts outside the CDR3, is EAGVAQSPRYKIIEKRQSVAFWCNPISGHATLYWYQQILGQGPKLLIQFQNNGVVDDSQLPKDRFSAERLKGVDSTLKIQPAKLEDSAVYLCASSGTSGGLQWFFGPGTRLTVL.

The rearrangement joins TRBV10-3 to TRBJ1-2. There are 13 residues in the CDR3. Germline loops: CDR1 ENHRY, CDR2 SYGVKD. CDR3 sequence: CAISESTHYGYTF.

V and J are TRBV5-1 and TRBJ2-1. The CDR3 contains 15 residues. Per the germline V gene, CDR1 is SGHRS and CDR2 is YFSETQ. Here the CDR3 reads CASSLGQAAYNEQFF. Together with reference TRBV5-1 and TRBJ2-1, the CDR3 gives the full variable domain: KAGVTQTPRYLIKTRGQQVTLSCSPISGHRSVSWYQQTPGQGLQFLFEYFSETQRNKGNFPGRFSGRQFSNSRSEMNVSTLELGDSALYLCASSLGQAAYNEQFFGPGTRLTVL.

This sequence joins TRBV29-1 and TRBJ2-2; TCRdb's D call, TRBD1, is unchecked because there is no DNA. In germline, CDR1 is SQVTM, CDR2 ANQGSEA. The length of the CDR3 is 12 residues. The CDR3: CSVTQGAGELFF.

The CDR3 spells CASSQGGEGDYYGYTF. The rearrangement joins TRBV3-1 to TRBJ1-2. The CDR3 contains 16 residues. Germline V gene lookup returns CDR1 LGHDT and CDR2 YNNKEL (reference sequence).

The chain links TRBV10-3 to TRBJ2-7. The CDR3 is 15 residues long. CDR1 ENHRY and CDR2 SYGVKD come from the germline V gene. The CDR3 protein is CAISESISYSYEQYF.

This rearrangement joins TRBV29-1 to TRBJ2-1; TCRdb lists TRBD2, though no DNA is available to test this call. Germline CDR1 is SQVTM and CDR2 is ANQGSEA. The CDR3 runs 15 residues. The chain's CDR3 is CSARGAGGGPNEQFF.